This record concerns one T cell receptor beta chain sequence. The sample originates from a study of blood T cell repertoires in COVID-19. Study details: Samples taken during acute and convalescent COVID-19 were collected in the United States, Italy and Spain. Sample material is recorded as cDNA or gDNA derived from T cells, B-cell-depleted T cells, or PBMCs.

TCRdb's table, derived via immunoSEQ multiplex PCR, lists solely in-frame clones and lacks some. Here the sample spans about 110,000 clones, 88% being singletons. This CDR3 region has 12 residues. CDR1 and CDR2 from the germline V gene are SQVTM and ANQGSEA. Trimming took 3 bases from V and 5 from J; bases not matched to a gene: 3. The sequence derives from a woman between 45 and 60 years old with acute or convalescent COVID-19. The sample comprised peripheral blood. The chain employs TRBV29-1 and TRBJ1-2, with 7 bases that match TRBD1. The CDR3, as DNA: TGCAGCGTTGAGGCAGGGGGGTATGGCTACACCTTC. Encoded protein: CSVEAGGYGYTF.